The clone carrying this T cell receptor (beta chain) has just a few counts. The CDR3 totals 13 residues. V was pared by 6 bases and J by 8 bases, with 7 bases of the junction left unmatched. Germline assignment: CDR1 MNHEY and CDR2 SVGAGI. This sample stems from a study of blood T cell repertoires in COVID-19. Across the whole study: The origin of the acute and convalescent COVID-19 samples was the United States, Italy and Spain. T cells, B-cell-depleted T cells, or PBMCs supplied cDNA or gDNA.

Authors' methods: Amplification from reference gene primers served as the basis for estimated nucleated cell counts. The repertoire was sequenced with immunoSEQ multiplex PCR; TCRdb's copy has only in-frame clones and lacks some. V and J calls and clone size are given by that table; D and trimming were obtained from the DNA. The sample holds 200,000 to 300,000 clones, 75% to 90% seen once. This clonotype was obtained from a woman in her sixties or seventies with active or convalescent COVID-19. This chain links TRBV6-5 with TRBJ1-2, with TRBD1 matching over 9 bases. Material: peripheral blood. This chain's CDR3 is CASSRGQGLGYTF. CDR3 nucleotides: TGTGCCAGCAGCCGGGGACAGGGCCTGGGCTACACCTTC.